This T cell receptor (beta chain) originates from a study of regulatory T cells in long-lasting Graves disease. Study-wide findings and caveats: It was in persistent disease that TRBV28, TRBJ1-2 and TRBJ2-5 were favored. Patients with persistent disease shared over 2,500 public clonotypes, outpacing the 966 shared by new patients. Relative to newly diagnosed Graves' patients, persistent ones had lower TCR diversity.

The TCR beta library used iRepertoire HTBI primers with Arm-PCR amplification of CDR3. Original methodology: The study identified 50 to 70 TRBV and some 13 TRBJ segments across samples. From the multiplex PCR reads, TCRdb called clonotypes with MiXCR, one entry per CDR3 protein. These V and J calls rely on TCRdb rather than the paper's analysis. Among about 470,000 distinct CDR3 sequences listed, 20% to 25% were seen once. Germline V CDR1 and CDR2: DFQATT, SNEGSKA (reference sequence). Trimming took 5 bases from V and 10 from J; bases not matched to a gene: 9. The CDR3 spans 14 residues. As to time point: persistent/refractory GD, antithyroid drugs over 5 years with positive TRAb. Making the TCR library involved RNA that had been extracted from PBMCs. This clonotype occurred a few times. Its specificity is not known.

The input for sequencing was peripheral blood mononuclear cells (PBMCs), taken when the disease was refractory, from a patient treated with antithyroid drugs. The rearrangement links TRBV20-1 to TRBJ1-6; 9 bases are a match to TRBD1. This receptor was identified in a female donor with Graves disease. The CDR3 bases are TGCAGTGCTCCTCGGGACAGGGAAGGATCACCCCTCCACTTT. Translating it yields CSAPRDREGSPLHF.